Here is one T cell receptor (beta chain) with its context. The sample belongs to a study of blood T cell repertoires in COVID-19. Overall study: Acute and convalescent COVID-19 specimens originated in the United States, Italy and Spain. Sources were T cells, B-cell-depleted T cells, or PBMCs; the material itself was cDNA or gDNA.

In the authors' workflow: It was from reference gene primer amplification that nucleated cell counts were estimated. Sequencing used immunoSEQ multiplex PCR; TCRdb keeps in-frame clones, though not all of them. For V, J and clone size, that table is used; D and trimming come from the DNA. The repertoire has 80,000 or so clones, 75% to 90% of them found once; the top ten carry under 5.5%. The CDR3 totals 14 residues. CDR1 and CDR2 (germline): LNHDA, SQIVND (reference sequence). Trimming removed 6 bases at V and 8 bases at J, with 16 bases between. The sequencing input was peripheral blood. This sequence originates from a woman aged 70-85 years with acute or convalescent COVID-19. V usage is TRBV19 and J usage is TRBJ1-4; tentatively, D is TRBD1 (6 bases). The CDR3 reads CASRSGQGIEKLFF. The CDR3 DNA reads as TGTGCCAGTAGGAGTGGCCAGGGGATAGAAAAACTGTTTTTT. Complete variable domain (other parts from reference TRBV19 and TRBJ1-4): DGGITQSPKYLFRKEGQNVTLSCEQNLNHDAMYWYRQDPGQGLRLIYYSQIVNDFQKGDIAEGYSVSREKKESFPLTVTSAQKNPTAFYLCASRSGQGIEKLFFGSGTQLSVL.